Below, one T cell receptor (beta chain) is given with its context. The antigen is not known. The entry originates in a study of beta chain features in type 1 diabetes. Study at large: Healthy donors and patients had similar age, gender and cell yields. Whole-study findings and limits: The naive, central memory and Treg TCRB repertoires showed an apparent similarity that was greater among patients than among healthy donors. TCRB CDR3s from Type 1 diabetes patients were moderately but significantly shorter in all four CD4+ subsets.

The CDR3 runs 14 residues. CDR1 and CDR2 from the germline V gene are GTSNPN and SVGIG (reference sequence). The V and J ends lost 4 bases and 2 bases respectively, with 14 bases between them. CD4+ naive, central memory, regulatory and stem cell-like memory subsets were isolated by sorting on CD45RO/CCR7/CD25/CD127/CD95/CD27. The study reverse transcribed the entire isolated RNA, so it sequenced expressed TCRB transcripts. Approximately 3.6 million reads was the average for naive, central memory and regulatory T cell samples. The protocol was immunoSEQ multiplex PCR, while the TCRdb copy is restricted to in-frame clones and leaves out a portion. Of hundreds of thousands of clones listed, about an eighth are singletons.

The sequence was collected from a man aged 18 to 35 with type 1 diabetes. The chain combines TRBV30 with TRBJ1-1, with D maybe TRBD1 (6 bases). The sample consisted of naive CD4+ T cells from blood. CDR3 region: CAWTAAGVNTEAFF. The CDR3 DNA reads as TGTGCCTGGACCGCGGCAGGGGTAAACACTGAAGCTTTCTTT.